These 26 T cell receptor beta chains originate from one sample sequenced in a study of shared clonotypes between healthy human individuals. The method was immunoSEQ multiplex PCR; TCRdb's version includes in-frame clones alone and lacks a portion of them. The sample records approximately 250,000 clones, 50% to 75% being singletons. The sample comprised memory CD4+ T cells sorted from blood. Subset specified: CD45RA-negative fraction. The receptors originated from a man aged 25 to 45 in good health.

This rearrangement joins TRBV5-4 to TRBJ2-7; the match to TRBD2 covers 11 bases. Germline assignment: CDR1 SGHNT and CDR2 YYREEE (reference sequence). Trimming cost V 4 bases and J 3 bases; bases outside gene matches: 9. The CDR3 extends over 16 amino acids. CDR3 in amino acids: CASSPPLAGGDYEQYF. The DNA for the CDR3 is TGTGCCAGCAGCCCTCCCTTAGCGGGAGGGGACTACGAGCAGTACTTC. Complete variable domain (other parts from reference TRBV5-4 and TRBJ2-7): ETGVTQSPTHLIKTRGQQVTLRCSSQSGHNTVSWYQQALGQGPQFIFQYYREEENGRGNFPPRFSGLQFPNYSSELNVNALELDDSALYLCASSPPLAGGDYEQYFGPGTRLTVT.

This chain uses TRBV7-8 with TRBJ1-5; 8 bases align to TRBD1. The CDR3 length is 15 residues. V gave up 1 base and J gave up 5 bases; unmatched junction bases: 4. CDR1 SGHVS and CDR2 FQNEAQ come from the germline V gene. The CDR3 DNA sequence: TGTGCCAGCAGCTTAGTTGGGACAGGTCATCAGCCCCAGCATTTT. Amino acids: CASSLVGTGHQPQHF. Full variable domain (outside the CDR3, taken from reference TRBV7-8 and TRBJ1-5): GAGVSQSPRYKVAKRGQDVALRCDPISGHVSLFWYQQALGQGPEFLTYFQNEAQLDKSGLPSDRFFAERPEGSVSTLKIQRTQQEDSAVYLCASSLVGTGHQPQHFGDGTRLSIL.

This clone was detected a few times. V and J are TRBV27 and TRBJ2-7; 8 bases line up with TRBD2. V was pared by 9 bases and J by 6 bases, with 10 bases of the junction left unmatched. Germline V gene sequence: CDR1 MNHEY, CDR2 SMNVEV (reference sequence). This CDR3 contains 13 residues. In DNA, the CDR3 is TGTGCCAGTAGAAGCAGCGGGAGTTTCGAGCAGTACTTC. Its translation: CASRSSGSFEQYF.

The chain couples TRBV18 to TRBJ1-5; D not resolved. Deletions cut 1 base from V and 7 bases from J, with 11 bases between. The germline gives CDR1 KGHSH, CDR2 LQKENI. The CDR3 totals 14 residues. In DNA form, the CDR3 reads TGTGCCAGCTCACCACAGGGATCGGGGCAGCCCCAGCATTTT. Protein sequence: CASSPQGSGQPQHF.

The chain uses TRBV18 and TRBJ2-1; 8 positions agree with TRBD2. CDR1 is KGHSH and CDR2 is LQKENI in the germline V gene. V trimming: 4 bases; J trimming: 2 bases; junction bases outside the gene matches: 1. The CDR3 has 14 amino acids. CDR3 protein: CASSQAGAYNEQFF. CDR3 bases: TGTGCCAGCTCACAAGCGGGAGCCTACAATGAGCAGTTCTTC.

This clone turned up a few times. The chain joins TRBV7-3 to TRBJ2-7; D unclear. Germline V gives CDR1 SGHTA, CDR2 FQGTGA. Trimming took off 7 bases at V and 9 bases at J, with 7 bases between the two ends. The CDR3 length is 9 residues. The CDR3 nucleotides are TGTGCCAGCACCGGGTGGCAGTACTTC. It is translated as CASTGWQYF.

The chain is built from TRBV29-1 and TRBJ1-2; TRBD1 is a possible D gene (6 bases). CDR1 and CDR2 from the germline V gene are SQVTM and ANQGSEA. The CDR3 contains 12 residues. V was clipped by 6 bases and J by 6 bases, with 14 bases between them. The CDR3 sequence: CSVVTGNDGYTF. The CDR3 bases are TGCAGCGTCGTTACAGGGAATGATGGCTACACCTTC. Variable domain in full (rest from reference TRBV29-1 and TRBJ1-2): SAVISQKPSRDICQRGTSLTIQCQVDSQVTMMFWYRQQPGQSLTLIATANQGSEATYESGFVIDKFPISRPNLTFSTLTVSNMSPEDSSIYLCSVVTGNDGYTFGSGTRLTVV.

The J gene is TRBJ1-2, the V gene TRBV5-6, with D unresolved. V was clipped by 0 bases and J by 5 bases, with 14 bases between them. The germline CDR1 and CDR2 sequences are SGHDT and YYEEEE. The CDR3 loop spans 15 amino acids. CDR3 sequence: CASSLVGYRTYGYTF. The CDR3 DNA is TGTGCCAGCAGCTTGGTTGGGTATAGGACGTATGGCTACACCTTC.

The rearrangement joins TRBV18 to TRBJ1-1, with 9 nucleotides matching TRBD1. The CDR3 contains 16 residues. V lost 3 bases to trimming and J lost 4 bases; unmatched junction nucleotides: 9. Germline loops: CDR1 KGHSH, CDR2 LQKENI. CDR3 coding DNA: TGTGCCAGCTCACCTTGGACCCCGGGACAGGGCACTGAAGCTTTCTTT. It translates to CASSPWTPGQGTEAFF.

This sequence joins TRBV6-1 and TRBJ2-7; TRBD2 might be the D (6 bases). Germline V gives CDR1 MNHNS, CDR2 SASEGT. The CDR3 loop spans 15 amino acids. Trimming stripped 10 bases from V and 1 base from J, with 20 bases between. As DNA, the CDR3 is TGTGCCACCCGGAGGGGCCCTTTCCAATCCTACGAGCAGTACTTC. Translation gives CATRRGPFQSYEQYF.

The CDR3 coding sequence is TGTGCCAGCAGTCCCCCGGGACTAGCGGGAGTGGAGACCCAGTACTTC. Translating it yields CASSPPGLAGVETQYF. The chain has TRBV27 and TRBJ2-5, with 14 bases matching TRBD2. The CDR3 loop spans 16 amino acids. The J segment lost 5 bases and the V segment lost 5 bases, leaving 7 bases of the junction unmatched. Germline CDR1 reads MNHEY; CDR2 reads SMNVEV (reference sequence).

With respect to this clone: This could be a read error, since a much larger clone is one nucleotide away. The V call is TRBV7-6, the J call TRBJ1-2; D is unclear. The CDR3 extends over 15 amino acids. Germline values: CDR1 SGHVS, CDR2 FNYEAQ. Trimming took off 1 base at V and 0 bases at J, with 9 bases between the two ends. CDR3 protein: CASSLEVRTNYGYTF. The CDR3 DNA follows: TGTGCCAGCAGCTTAGAGGTCAGAACTAACTATGGCTACACCTTC. Variable domain in full (rest from reference TRBV7-6 and TRBJ1-2): GAGVSQSPRYKVTKRGQDVALRCDPISGHVSLYWYRQALGQGPEFLTYFNYEAQQDKSGLPNDRFSAERPEGSISTLTIQRTEQRDSAMYRCASSLEVRTNYGYTFGSGTRLTVV.

This chain uses TRBV29-1 with TRBJ2-1; tentative D call: TRBD2 (5 bases). The CDR3 extends over 16 amino acids. V dropped 3 bases and J dropped 8 bases, with 23 bases sitting between them. Germline loops: CDR1 SQVTM, CDR2 ANQGSEA. The CDR3 sequence: CSVDRAATGSPDEQFF. The CDR3 DNA sequence: TGCAGCGTTGACCGCGCGGCGACGGGGTCCCCCGATGAGCAGTTCTTC.

The V and J genes are TRBV2 and TRBJ2-5, with no clear D. This CDR3 comprises 12 residues. Per the germline V gene, CDR1 is SNHLY and CDR2 is FYNNEI. The germline V and J ends were trimmed by 7 bases and 2 bases, with 8 bases remaining between them. CDR3 protein: CASNLAQETQYF. The DNA of the CDR3 is TGTGCCAGCAACTTGGCACAAGAGACCCAGTACTTC.

This chain joins TRBV10-3 and TRBJ2-7; TRBD1 might be the D (6 bases). The CDR3 loop spans 13 amino acids. Germline CDR1 and CDR2: ENHRY and SYGVKD. V was trimmed by 7 bases and J by 2 bases, leaving 12 bases between them. This CDR3 reads CAITGQKTYEQYF. CDR3 sequence (DNA): TGTGCCATCACCGGACAGAAAACCTACGAGCAGTACTTC.

V usage is TRBV10-1 and J usage is TRBJ1-1; maybe TRBD1 (6 bases). Trimming left V 4 bases short and J 1 base short, with 10 bases between. Germline assignment: CDR1 WNHNN and CDR2 SYGVQD (reference sequence). The CDR3 is made up of 14 amino acids. The CDR3 spells CASSGGTPNTEAFF. The CDR3 DNA is TGCGCCAGCAGTGGAGGGACACCGAACACTGAAGCTTTCTTT.

This clone turned up a few times. The V gene is TRBV7-2, the J gene TRBJ1-1, with no clear D. CDR3 length: 13 residues. The germline CDR1 and CDR2 sequences are SGHTA and FQGNSA. V was pared by 3 bases and J by 5 bases, with 10 bases between. The CDR3 is CASSFYLGTEAFF. Here the CDR3 DNA reads TGTGCCAGCAGCTTCTATCTTGGTACTGAAGCTTTCTTT. The full variable domain, completed using reference TRBV7-2 and TRBJ1-1, is GAGVSQSPSNKVTEKGKDVELRCDPISGHTALYWYRQSLGQGLEFLIYFQGNSAPDKSGLPSDRFSAERTGGSVSTLTIQRTQQEDSAVYLCASSFYLGTEAFFGQGTRLTVV.

V and J are TRBV7-9 and TRBJ2-7; no clear D. The CDR3 extends over 13 amino acids. V was shortened by 5 bases and J by 2 bases, with 10 bases between the two germline ends. CDR1 is SEHNR and CDR2 is FQNEAQ in the germline V gene (reference sequence). The chain's CDR3 is CASSRAGPYEQYF. CDR3 nucleotide sequence: TGTGCCAGCAGCCGGGCCGGACCCTACGAGCAGTACTTC.

The J gene is TRBJ2-3, the V gene TRBV12-5, with D tentatively TRBD1 (6 bases). Between the trimmed V and J ends, which lost 6 bases and 2 bases, there was a span of 9 bases. Germline V gene lookup returns CDR1 LGHNT and CDR2 FRNRAP. CDR3 size: 13 residues. The CDR3 coding sequence is TGTGCTAGTGGACAGGGACCCACAGATACGCAGTATTTT. It specifies CASGQGPTDTQYF.

The sample holds one count of this clone. V and J are TRBV9 and TRBJ2-3, with D possibly TRBD1 on 6 matching bases. This CDR3 is built from 15 residues. V shed 0 bases and J shed 1 base, with 9 bases lying between them. Germline-derived CDR1 and CDR2 are SGDLS and YYNGEE. The CDR3 DNA reads TGTGCCAGCAGCGTAGGGGACACCGGCACAGATACGCAGTATTTT. Protein product: CASSVGDTGTDTQYF. Full variable domain (outside the CDR3, taken from reference TRBV9 and TRBJ2-3): DSGVTQTPKHLITATGQRVTLRCSPRSGDLSVYWYQQSLDQGLQFLIQYYNGEERAKGNILERFSAQQFPDLHSELNLSSLELGDSALYFCASSVGDTGTDTQYFGPGTRLTVL.

The rearrangement joins TRBV10-3 to TRBJ1-5, with D maybe TRBD1 (5 bases). The CDR3 is made up of 17 amino acids. The germline gives CDR1 ENHRY, CDR2 SYGVKD. The V end was cut by 2 bases, the J end by 5 bases, with 19 bases between. The CDR3 nucleotides read TGTGCCATCAGTGAGACTCCAGGGACGGGGACTTATCAGCCCCAGCATTTT. Residues: CAISETPGTGTYQPQHF.

The chain combines TRBV5-4 with TRBJ2-5; unclear D gene. The ends were cut back, 5 bases at V and 5 bases at J, with 16 bases in the middle. This CDR3 has 14 amino acids. Germline CDR1 is SGHNT and CDR2 is YYREEE (reference sequence). The CDR3 bases are TGTGCCAGCAGTCCCCGCCCGAGTGAGGAGACCCAGTACTTC. Translating it yields CASSPRPSEETQYF.

This rearrangement joins TRBV5-1 to TRBJ2-7, with 9 bases aligning to TRBD2. V was pared by 2 bases and J by 1 base, with 4 bases of the junction left unmatched. CDR3 length: 15 residues. Germline CDR1 and CDR2: SGHRS and YFSETQ. CDR3 sequence reads: CASSLIAGVSYEQYF. The CDR3 DNA is TGCGCCAGCAGCTTAATAGCGGGGGTTTCCTACGAGCAGTACTTC.

The chain combines TRBV19 with TRBJ2-7; D is undetermined. The germline gives CDR1 LNHDA, CDR2 SQIVND (reference sequence). V was clipped by 6 bases and J by 2 bases, with 17 bases between them. This CDR3 contains 15 residues. DNA of the CDR3: TGTGCCAGTAGCCGTCTAAGTAGCCCTACCTACGAGCAGTACTTC. This encodes CASSRLSSPTYEQYF. The variable domain in full, with the rest retrieved from reference TRBV19 and TRBJ2-7, is DGGITQSPKYLFRKEGQNVTLSCEQNLNHDAMYWYRQDPGQGLRLIYYSQIVNDFQKGDIAEGYSVSREKKESFPLTVTSAQKNPTAFYLCASSRLSSPTYEQYFGPGTRLTVT.

The V call is TRBV7-9, the J call TRBJ2-5, with TRBD2 identical over 9 bases. J lost 6 bases, V lost 11 bases, and 10 bases had no gene match. This CDR3 is built from 13 residues. CDR1 and CDR2 (germline): SEHNR, FQNEAQ (reference sequence). The CDR3 sequence is CAAHIAGDKTQYF. CDR3 coding DNA: TGTGCCGCGCACATAGCGGGAGATAAGACCCAGTACTTC.

The chain links TRBV9 to TRBJ2-1; D may be TRBD1 (6 bases). The CDR3 has 14 amino acids. The V end was cut by 4 bases, the J end by 5 bases, with 13 bases between. Germline V gene data show CDR1 as SGDLS and CDR2 as YYNGEE. Written as DNA, the CDR3 is TGTGCCAGCAGCACCGGACAGAATCACAATGAGCAGTTCTTC. It codes for CASSTGQNHNEQFF.